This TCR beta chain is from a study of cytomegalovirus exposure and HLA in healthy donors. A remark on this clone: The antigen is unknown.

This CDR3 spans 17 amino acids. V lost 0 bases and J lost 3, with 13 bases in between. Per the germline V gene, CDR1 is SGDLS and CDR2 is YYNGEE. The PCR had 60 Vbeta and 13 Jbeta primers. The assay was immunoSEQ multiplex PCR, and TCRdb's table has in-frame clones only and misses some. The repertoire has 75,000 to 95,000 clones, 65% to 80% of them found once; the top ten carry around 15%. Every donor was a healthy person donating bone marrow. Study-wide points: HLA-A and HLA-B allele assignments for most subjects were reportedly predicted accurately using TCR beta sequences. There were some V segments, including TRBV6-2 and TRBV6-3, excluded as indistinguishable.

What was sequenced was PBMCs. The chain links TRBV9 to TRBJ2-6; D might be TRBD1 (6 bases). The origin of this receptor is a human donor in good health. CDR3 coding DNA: TGTGCCAGCAGCGTAGACAGGGCTTCTGGTGGGGCCAACGTCCTGACTTTC. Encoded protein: CASSVDRASGGANVLTF.